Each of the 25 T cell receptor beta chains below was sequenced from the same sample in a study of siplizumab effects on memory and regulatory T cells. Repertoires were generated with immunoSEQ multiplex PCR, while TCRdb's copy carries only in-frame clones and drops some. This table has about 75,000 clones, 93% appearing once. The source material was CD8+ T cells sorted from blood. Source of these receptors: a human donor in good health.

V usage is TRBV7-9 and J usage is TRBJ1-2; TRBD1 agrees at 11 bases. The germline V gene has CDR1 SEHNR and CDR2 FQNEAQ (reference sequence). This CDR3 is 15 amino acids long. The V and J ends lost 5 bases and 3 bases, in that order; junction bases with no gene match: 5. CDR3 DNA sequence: TGTGCCAGCAGCGTGGGACAGGGGGAGGACTATGGCTACACCTTC. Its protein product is CASSVGQGEDYGYTF.

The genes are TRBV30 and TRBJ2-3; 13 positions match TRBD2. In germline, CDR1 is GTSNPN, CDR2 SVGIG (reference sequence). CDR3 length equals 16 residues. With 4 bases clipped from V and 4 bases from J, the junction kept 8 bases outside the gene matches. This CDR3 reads CAWTLLAGGTADTQYF. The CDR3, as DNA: TGTGCCTGGACCTTACTAGCGGGGGGGACAGCAGATACGCAGTATTTT.

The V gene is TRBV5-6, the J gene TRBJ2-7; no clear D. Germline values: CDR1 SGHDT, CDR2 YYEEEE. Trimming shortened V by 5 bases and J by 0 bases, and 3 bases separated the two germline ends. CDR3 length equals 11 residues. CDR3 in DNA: TGTGCCAGCAGTACCTCCTACGAGCAGTACTTC. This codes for CASSTSYEQYF. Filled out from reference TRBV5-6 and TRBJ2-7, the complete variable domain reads DAGVTQSPTHLIKTRGQQVTLRCSPKSGHDTVSWYQQALGQGPQFIFQYYEEEERQRGNFPDRFSGHQFPNYSSELNVNALLLGDSALYLCASSTSYEQYFGPGTRLTVT.

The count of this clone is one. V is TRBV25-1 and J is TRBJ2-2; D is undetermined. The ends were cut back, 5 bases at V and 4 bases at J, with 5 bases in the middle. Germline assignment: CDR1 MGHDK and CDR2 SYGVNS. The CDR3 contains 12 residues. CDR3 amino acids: CASSYRTGELFF. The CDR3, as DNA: TGTGCCAGCAGTTACCGCACCGGGGAGCTGTTTTTT.

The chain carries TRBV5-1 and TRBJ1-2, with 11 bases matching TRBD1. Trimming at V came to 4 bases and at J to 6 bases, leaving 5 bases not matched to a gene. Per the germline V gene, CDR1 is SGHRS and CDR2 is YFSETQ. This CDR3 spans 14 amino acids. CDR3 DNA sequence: TGCGCCAGCAGCCCAGGACAGGGGGCAAATGGCTACACCTTC. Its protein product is CASSPGQGANGYTF.

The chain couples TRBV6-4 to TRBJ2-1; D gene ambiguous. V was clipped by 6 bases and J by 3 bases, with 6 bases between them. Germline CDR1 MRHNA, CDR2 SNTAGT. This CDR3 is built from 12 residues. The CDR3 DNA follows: TGTGCCAGCAGCAATAACTACAATGAGCAGTTCTTC. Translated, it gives CASSNNYNEQFF.

DNA of the CDR3: TGTGCCAGCAGCGGACAGGGACAGGATCAGCCCCAGCATTTT. It encodes CASSGQGQDQPQHF. This chain connects TRBV9 to TRBJ1-5; 8 nucleotides align to TRBD1. The CDR3 totals 14 residues. The ends lost 3 bases at V and 5 bases at J; junction bases unmatched: 4. Germline-derived CDR1 and CDR2 are SGDLS and YYNGEE.

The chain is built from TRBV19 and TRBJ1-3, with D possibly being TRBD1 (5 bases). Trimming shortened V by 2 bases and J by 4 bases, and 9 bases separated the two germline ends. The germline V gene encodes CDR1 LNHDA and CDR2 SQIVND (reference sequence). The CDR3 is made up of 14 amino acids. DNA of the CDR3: TGTGCCAGTAGTATATCGGGGGTCGGAAACACCATATATTTT. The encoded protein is CASSISGVGNTIYF.

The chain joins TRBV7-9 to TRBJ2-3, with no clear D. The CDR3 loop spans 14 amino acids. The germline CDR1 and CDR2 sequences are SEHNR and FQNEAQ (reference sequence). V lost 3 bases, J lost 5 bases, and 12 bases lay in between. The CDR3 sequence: CASSFSLPVDTQYF. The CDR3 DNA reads TGTGCCAGCAGCTTTTCCCTGCCGGTAGATACGCAGTATTTT.

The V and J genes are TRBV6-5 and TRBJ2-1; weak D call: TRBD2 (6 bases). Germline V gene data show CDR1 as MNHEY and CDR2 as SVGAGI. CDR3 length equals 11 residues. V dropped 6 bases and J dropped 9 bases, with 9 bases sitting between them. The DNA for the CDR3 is TGTGCCAGCAGACTAGCATTTGAGCAGTTCTTC. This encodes CASRLAFEQFF.

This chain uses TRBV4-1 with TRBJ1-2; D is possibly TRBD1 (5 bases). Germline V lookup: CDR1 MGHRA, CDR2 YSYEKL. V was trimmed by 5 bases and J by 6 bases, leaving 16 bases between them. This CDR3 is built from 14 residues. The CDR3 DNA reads TGCGCCAGCAGCTCCTACGGTGGGGGGGATGGCTACACCTTC. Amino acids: CASSSYGGGDGYTF.

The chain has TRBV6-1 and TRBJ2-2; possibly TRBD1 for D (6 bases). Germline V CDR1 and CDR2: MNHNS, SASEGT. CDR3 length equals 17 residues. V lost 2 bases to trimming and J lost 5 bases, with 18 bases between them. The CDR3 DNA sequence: TGTGCCAGCAGTGAATGGGGGCAGGGAGTTAGAACCGGGGAGCTGTTTTTT. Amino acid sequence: CASSEWGQGVRTGELFF.

CDR3 residues: CASSFERSSYNEQFF. The DNA for the CDR3 is TGTGCCAGCAGCTTTGAGCGGAGCTCCTACAATGAGCAGTTCTTC. The chain recombines TRBV11-2 with TRBJ2-1, with TRBD2 as a possible D gene (5 bases). V gave up 3 bases and J gave up 0 bases, with 9 bases separating them. Germline values: CDR1 SGHAT, CDR2 FQNNGV. This CDR3 has 15 amino acids.

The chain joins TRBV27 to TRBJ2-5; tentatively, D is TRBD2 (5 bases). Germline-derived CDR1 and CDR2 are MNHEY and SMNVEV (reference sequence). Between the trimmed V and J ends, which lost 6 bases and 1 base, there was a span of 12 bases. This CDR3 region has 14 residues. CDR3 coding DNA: TGTGCCAGCAGCCGGGCGGGCTTCCAAGAGACCCAGTACTTC. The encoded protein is CASSRAGFQETQYF.

CDR3 nucleotide sequence: TGCGCCAGCAGCCACAGTGGGACAGGGGGTAGGACTGAAGCTTTCTTT. Amino acid sequence: CASSHSGTGGRTEAFF. The chain carries TRBV4-1 and TRBJ1-1, with 11 bases lining up with TRBD1. The CDR3 has 16 amino acids. V was clipped by 3 bases and J by 5 bases; unmatched bases: 8. Per germline, CDR1 MGHRA and CDR2 YSYEKL.

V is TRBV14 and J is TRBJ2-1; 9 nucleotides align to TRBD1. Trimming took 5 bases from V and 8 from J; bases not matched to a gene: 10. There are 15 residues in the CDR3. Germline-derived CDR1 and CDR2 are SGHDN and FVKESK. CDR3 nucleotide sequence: TGTGCCAGCAGCATGATACAGGGGGCGCACGATGAGCAGTTCTTC. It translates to CASSMIQGAHDEQFF.

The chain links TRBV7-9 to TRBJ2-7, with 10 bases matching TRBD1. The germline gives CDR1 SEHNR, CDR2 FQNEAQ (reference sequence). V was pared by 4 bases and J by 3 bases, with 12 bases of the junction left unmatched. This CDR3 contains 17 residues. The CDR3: CASSSLGGQGSIYEQYF. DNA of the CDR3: TGTGCCAGCAGCTCCCTTGGGGGACAGGGGAGTATCTACGAGCAGTACTTC. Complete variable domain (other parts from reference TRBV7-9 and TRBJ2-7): DTGVSQNPRHKITKRGQNVTFRCDPISEHNRLYWYRQTLGQGPEFLTYFQNEAQLEKSRLLSDRFSAERPKGSFSTLEIQRTEQGDSAMYLCASSSLGGQGSIYEQYFGPGTRLTVT.

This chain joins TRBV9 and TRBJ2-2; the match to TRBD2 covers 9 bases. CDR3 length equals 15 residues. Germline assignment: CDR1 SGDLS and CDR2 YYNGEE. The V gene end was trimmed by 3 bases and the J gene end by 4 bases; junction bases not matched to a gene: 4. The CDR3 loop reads CASSATSGSTGELFF. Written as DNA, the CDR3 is TGTGCCAGCAGCGCGACTAGCGGCTCCACCGGGGAGCTGTTTTTT.

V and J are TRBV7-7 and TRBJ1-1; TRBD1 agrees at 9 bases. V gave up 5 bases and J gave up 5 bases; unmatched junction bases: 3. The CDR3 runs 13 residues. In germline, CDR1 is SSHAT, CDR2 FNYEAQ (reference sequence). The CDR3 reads CASSLTGGTEAFF. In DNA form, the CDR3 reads TGTGCCAGCAGCCTGACAGGGGGAACTGAAGCTTTCTTT.

CDR3 sequence (DNA): TGCAGCGTTGAAGATGAGGAATTGTACGAGCAGTACTTC. The encoded protein is CSVEDEELYEQYF. The chain is built from TRBV29-1 and TRBJ2-7, with D unresolved. Germline CDR1 SQVTM, CDR2 ANQGSEA. With 0 bases removed from V and 4 bases from J, the gap between germline ends came to 10 bases. This CDR3 has 13 residues.

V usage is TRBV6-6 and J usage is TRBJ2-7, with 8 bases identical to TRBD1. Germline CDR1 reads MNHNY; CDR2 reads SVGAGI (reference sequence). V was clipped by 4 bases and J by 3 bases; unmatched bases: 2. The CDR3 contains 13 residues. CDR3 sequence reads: CASSSGTGYEQYF. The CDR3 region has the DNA TGTGCCAGCAGTTCCGGGACAGGCTACGAGCAGTACTTC.

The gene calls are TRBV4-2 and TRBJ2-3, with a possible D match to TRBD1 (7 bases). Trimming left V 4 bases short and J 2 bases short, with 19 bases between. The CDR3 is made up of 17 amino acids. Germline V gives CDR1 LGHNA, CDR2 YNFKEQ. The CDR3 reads CASSPRGASGYTDTQYF. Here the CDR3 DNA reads TGTGCCAGCAGCCCCAGGGGGGCTTCAGGGTACACAGATACGCAGTATTTT.

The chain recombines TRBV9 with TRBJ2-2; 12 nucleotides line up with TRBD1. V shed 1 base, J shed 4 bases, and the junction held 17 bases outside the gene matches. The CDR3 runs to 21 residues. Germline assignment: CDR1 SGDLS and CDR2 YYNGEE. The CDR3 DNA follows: TGTGCCAGCAGCGTAACCGGGTTTGGGACAGGGGGCTTTGGGAGCACCGGGGAGCTGTTTTTT. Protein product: CASSVTGFGTGGFGSTGELFF.

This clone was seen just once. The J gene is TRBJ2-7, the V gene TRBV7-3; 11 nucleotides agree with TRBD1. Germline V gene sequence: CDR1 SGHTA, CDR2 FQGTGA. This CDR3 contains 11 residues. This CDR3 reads CAPGQGGEQYF. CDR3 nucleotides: TGTGCGCCGGGACAGGGGGGCGAGCAGTACTTC.

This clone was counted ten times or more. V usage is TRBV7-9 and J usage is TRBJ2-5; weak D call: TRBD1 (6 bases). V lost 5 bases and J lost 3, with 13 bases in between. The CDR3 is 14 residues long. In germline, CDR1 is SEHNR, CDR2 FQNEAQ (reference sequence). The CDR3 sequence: CASSPANREETQYF. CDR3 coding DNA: TGTGCCAGCAGCCCTGCGAACAGGGAAGAGACCCAGTACTTC.